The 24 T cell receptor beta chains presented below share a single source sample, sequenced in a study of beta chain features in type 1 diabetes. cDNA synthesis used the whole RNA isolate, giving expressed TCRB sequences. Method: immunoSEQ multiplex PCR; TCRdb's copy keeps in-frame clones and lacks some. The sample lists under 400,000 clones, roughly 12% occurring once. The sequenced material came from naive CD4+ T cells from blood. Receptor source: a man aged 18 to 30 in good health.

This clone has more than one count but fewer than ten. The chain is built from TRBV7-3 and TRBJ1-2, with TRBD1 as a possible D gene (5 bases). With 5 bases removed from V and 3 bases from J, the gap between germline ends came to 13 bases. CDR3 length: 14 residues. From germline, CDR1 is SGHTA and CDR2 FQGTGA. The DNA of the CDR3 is TGTGCCAGCAGCCCACGGGGGACCGACTATGGCTACACCTTC. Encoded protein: CASSPRGTDYGYTF.

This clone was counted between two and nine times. The CDR3 bases are TGTGCCAGCCAGGACAGGGTCTATGGCTACACCTTC. Amino acid sequence: CASQDRVYGYTF. The J gene is TRBJ1-2, the V gene TRBV19, with 8 bases aligning to TRBD1. The J segment lost 4 bases and the V segment lost 9 bases, leaving 4 bases of the junction unmatched. The CDR3 length is 12 residues. Germline V gene data show CDR1 as LNHDA and CDR2 as SQIVND (reference sequence).

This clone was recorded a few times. CDR3 coding DNA: TGTGCCAGCAGCTCCTTGACAGGGAGCACAGATACGCAGTATTTT. As protein: CASSSLTGSTDTQYF. The chain links TRBV11-2 to TRBJ2-3, with 7 nucleotides matching TRBD1. With 4 bases clipped from V and 0 bases from J, the junction kept 4 bases outside the gene matches. The germline gives CDR1 SGHAT, CDR2 FQNNGV. The CDR3 extends over 15 amino acids.

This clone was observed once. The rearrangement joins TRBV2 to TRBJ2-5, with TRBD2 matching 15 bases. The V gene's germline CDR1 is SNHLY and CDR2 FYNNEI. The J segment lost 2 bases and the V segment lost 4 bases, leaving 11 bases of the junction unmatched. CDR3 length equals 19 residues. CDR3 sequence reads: CASSVRRTSGGAGQETQYF. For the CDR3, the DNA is TGTGCCAGCAGTGTCCGTCGGACTAGCGGGGGGGCAGGGCAAGAGACCCAGTACTTC.

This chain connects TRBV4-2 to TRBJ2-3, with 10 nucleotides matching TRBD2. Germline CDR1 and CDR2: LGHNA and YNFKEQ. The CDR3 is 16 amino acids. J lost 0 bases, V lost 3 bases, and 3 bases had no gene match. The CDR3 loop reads CASSQGAGGSTDTQYF. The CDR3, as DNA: TGTGCCAGCAGCCAGGGAGCGGGAGGGAGCACAGATACGCAGTATTTT.

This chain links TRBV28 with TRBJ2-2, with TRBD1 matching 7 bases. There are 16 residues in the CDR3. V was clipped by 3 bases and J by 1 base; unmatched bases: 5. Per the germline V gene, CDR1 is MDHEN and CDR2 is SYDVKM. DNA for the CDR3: TGTGCCAGCAGTTTCTCCTGGACAGGGAACACCGGGGAGCTGTTTTTT. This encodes CASSFSWTGNTGELFF.

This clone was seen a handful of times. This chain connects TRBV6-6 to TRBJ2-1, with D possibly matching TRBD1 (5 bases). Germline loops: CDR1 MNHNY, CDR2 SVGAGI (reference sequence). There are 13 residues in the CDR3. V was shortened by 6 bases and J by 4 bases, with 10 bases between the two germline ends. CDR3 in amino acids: CASRSDSYNEQFF. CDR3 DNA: TGTGCCAGCAGGAGCGACAGTTACAATGAGCAGTTCTTC.

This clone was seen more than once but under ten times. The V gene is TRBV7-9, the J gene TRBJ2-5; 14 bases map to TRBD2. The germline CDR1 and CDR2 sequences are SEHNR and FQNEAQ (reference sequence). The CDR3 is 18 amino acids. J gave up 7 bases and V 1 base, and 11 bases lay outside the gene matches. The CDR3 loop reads CASSLGLAGGPVQRTQYF. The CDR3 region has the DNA TGTGCCAGCAGCTTAGGACTAGCGGGAGGGCCGGTTCAGAGGACCCAGTACTTC.

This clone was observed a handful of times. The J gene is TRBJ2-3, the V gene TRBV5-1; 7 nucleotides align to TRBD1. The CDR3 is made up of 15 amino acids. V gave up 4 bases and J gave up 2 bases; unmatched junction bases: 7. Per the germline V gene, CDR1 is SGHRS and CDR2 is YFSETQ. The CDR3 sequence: CASSGWGQTTDTQYF. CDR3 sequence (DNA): TGCGCCAGCAGCGGGTGGGGACAGACCACAGATACGCAGTATTTT.

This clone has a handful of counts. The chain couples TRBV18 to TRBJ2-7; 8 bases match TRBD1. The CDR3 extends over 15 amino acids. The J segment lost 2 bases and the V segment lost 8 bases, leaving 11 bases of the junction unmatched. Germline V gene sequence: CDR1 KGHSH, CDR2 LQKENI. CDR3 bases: TGTGCCAGCACCAACCGAGGGACAGGAGCCTACGAGCAGTACTTC. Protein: CASTNRGTGAYEQYF. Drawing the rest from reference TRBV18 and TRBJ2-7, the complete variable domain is NAGVMQNPRHLVRRRGQEARLRCSPMKGHSHVYWYRQLPEEGLKFMVYLQKENIIDESGMPKERFSAEFPKEGPSILRIQQVVRGDSAAYFCASTNRGTGAYEQYFGPGTRLTVT.

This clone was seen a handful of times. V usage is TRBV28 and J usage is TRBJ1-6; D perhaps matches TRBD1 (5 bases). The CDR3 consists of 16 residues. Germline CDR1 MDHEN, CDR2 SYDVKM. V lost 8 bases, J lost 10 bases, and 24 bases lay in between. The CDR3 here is CASRSTSGGKGSPLHF. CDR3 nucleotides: TGTGCCAGCCGTTCCACATCGGGAGGGAAGGGGTCACCCCTCCACTTT.

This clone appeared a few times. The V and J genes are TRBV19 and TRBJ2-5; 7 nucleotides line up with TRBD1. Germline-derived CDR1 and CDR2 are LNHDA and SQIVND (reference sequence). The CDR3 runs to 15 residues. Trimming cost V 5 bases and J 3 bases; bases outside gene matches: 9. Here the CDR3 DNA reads TGTGCCAGTAGTCTCTTCGGGACAGCAGAAGAGACCCAGTACTTC. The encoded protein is CASSLFGTAEETQYF.

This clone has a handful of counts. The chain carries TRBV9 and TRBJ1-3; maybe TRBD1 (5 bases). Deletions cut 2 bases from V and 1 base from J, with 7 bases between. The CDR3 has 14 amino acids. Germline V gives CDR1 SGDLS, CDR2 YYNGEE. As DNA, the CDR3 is TGTGCCAGCAGCGTCAGGGATTCTGGAAACACCATATATTTT. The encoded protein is CASSVRDSGNTIYF.

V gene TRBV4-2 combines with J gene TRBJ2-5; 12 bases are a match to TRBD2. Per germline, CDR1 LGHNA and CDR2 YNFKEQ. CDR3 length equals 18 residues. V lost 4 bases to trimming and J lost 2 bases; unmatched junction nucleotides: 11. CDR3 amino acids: CASSRPGLAGLSQETQYF. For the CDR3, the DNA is TGTGCCAGCAGCCGACCGGGACTAGCGGGCCTATCTCAAGAGACCCAGTACTTC.

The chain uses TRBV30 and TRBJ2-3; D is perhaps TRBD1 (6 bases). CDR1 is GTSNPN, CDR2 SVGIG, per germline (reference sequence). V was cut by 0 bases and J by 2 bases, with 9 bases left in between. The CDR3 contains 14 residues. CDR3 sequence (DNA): TGTGCCTGGAGTGTACCAGGGGTCACAGATACGCAGTATTTT. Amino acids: CAWSVPGVTDTQYF.

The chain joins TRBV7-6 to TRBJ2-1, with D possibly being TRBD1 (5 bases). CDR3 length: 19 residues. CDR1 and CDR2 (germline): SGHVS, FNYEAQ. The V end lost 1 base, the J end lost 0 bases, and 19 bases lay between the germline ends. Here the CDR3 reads CASSLGPPLGRSSYNEQFF. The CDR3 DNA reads TGTGCCAGCAGCTTAGGGCCCCCCCTGGGGCGGAGCTCCTACAATGAGCAGTTCTTC.

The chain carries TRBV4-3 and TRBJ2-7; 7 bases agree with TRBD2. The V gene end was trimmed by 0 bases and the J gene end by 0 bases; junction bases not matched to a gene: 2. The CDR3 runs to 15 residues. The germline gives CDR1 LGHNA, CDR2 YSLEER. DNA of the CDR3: TGCGCCAGCAGCCAAGAACTAGCGACCTCCTACGAGCAGTACTTC. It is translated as CASSQELATSYEQYF.

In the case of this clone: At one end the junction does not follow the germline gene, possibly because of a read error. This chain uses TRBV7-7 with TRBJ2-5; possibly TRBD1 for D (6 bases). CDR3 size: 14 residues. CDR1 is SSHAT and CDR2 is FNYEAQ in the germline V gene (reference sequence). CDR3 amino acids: CASSTTGWGETQYF. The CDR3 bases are TGTGCTAGCAGCACCACAGGGTGGGGAGAGACCCAGTACTTC.

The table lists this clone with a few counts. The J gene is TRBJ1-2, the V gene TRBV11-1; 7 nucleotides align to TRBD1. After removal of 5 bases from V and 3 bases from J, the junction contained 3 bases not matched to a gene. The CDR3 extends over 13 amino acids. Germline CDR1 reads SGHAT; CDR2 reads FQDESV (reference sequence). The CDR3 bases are TGTGCCAGCAGCGCCGGACAGGACTATGGCTACACCTTC. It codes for CASSAGQDYGYTF.

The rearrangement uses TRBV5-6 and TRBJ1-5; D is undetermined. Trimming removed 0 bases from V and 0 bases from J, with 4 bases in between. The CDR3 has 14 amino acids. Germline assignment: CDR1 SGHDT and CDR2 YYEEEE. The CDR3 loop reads CASSLGHSNQPQHF. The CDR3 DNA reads TGTGCCAGCAGCTTGGGGCATAGCAATCAGCCCCAGCATTTT.

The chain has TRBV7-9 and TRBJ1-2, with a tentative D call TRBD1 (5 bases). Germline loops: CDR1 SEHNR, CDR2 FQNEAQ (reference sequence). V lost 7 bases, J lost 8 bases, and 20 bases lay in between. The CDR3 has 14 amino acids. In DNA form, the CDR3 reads TGTGCCAGCACCAACAATCTATTCAGGGTGGGCTACACCTTC. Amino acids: CASTNNLFRVGYTF.

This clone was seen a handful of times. The CDR3 loop is CASSVVGSGRPPPYEQYF. The CDR3 DNA sequence: TGTGCCAGCAGCGTAGTGGGTAGCGGGAGGCCACCCCCCTACGAGCAGTACTTC. The V and J genes are TRBV9 and TRBJ2-7, with TRBD2 identical over 10 bases. Losses at the gene ends were 0 bases for V and 2 bases for J; bases not matched to a gene: 11. Germline loops: CDR1 SGDLS, CDR2 YYNGEE. The CDR3 runs 18 residues.

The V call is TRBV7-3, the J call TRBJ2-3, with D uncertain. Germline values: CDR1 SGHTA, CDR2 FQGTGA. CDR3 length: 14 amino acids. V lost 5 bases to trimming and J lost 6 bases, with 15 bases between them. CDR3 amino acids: CASSGTGGSDTQYF. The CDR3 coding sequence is TGTGCCAGCAGCGGAACCGGTGGTAGCGATACGCAGTATTTT.

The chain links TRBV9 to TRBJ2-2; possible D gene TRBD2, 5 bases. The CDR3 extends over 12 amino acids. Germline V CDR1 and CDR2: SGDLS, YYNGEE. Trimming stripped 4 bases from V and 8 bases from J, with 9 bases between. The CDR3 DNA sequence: TGTGCCAGCAGCACACGGGGAGGGGAGCTGTTTTTT. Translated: CASSTRGGELFF.